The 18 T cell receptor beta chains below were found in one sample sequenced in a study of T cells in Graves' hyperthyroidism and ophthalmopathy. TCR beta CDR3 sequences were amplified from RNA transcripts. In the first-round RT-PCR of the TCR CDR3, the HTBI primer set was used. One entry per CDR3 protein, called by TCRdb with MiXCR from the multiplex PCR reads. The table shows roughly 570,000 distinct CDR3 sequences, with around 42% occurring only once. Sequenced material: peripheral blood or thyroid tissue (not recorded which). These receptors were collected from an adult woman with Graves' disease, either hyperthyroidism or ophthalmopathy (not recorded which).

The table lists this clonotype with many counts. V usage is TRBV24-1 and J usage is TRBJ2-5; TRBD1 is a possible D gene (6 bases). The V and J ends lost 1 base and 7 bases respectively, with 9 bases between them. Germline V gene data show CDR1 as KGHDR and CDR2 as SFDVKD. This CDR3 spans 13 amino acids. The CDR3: CATSDFGGGTQYF. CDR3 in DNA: TGTGCCACCAGTGATTTTGGGGGCGGGACCCAGTACTTC.

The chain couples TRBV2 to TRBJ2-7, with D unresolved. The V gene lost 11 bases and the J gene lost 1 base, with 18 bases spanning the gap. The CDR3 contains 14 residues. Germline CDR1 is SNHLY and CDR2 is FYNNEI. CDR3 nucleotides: TGTGCCCCCAGGTCCGTGCAGGTTTCCTACGAGCAGTACTTC. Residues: CAPRSVQVSYEQYF.

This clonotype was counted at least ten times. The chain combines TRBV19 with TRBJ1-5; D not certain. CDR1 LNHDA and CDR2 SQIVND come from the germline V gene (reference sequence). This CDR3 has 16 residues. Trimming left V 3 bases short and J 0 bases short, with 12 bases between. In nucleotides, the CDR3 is TGTGCCAGTAGTATTTTTACGGGAGGTAGCAATCAGCCCCAGCATTTT. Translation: CASSIFTGGSNQPQHF.

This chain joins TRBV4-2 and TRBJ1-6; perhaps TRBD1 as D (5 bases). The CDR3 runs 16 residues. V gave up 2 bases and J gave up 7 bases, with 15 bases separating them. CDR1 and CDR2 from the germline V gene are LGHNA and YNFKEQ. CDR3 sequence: CASSQPLGGLNSPLHF. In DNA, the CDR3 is TGTGCCAGCAGCCAACCATTGGGGGGACTAAATTCACCCCTCCACTTT.

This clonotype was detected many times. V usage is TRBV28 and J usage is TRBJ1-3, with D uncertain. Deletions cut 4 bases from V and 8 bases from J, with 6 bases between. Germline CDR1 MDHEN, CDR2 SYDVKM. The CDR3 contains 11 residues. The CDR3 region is CASSWEYTIYF. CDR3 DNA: TGTGCCAGCAGTTGGGAGTACACCATATATTTT.

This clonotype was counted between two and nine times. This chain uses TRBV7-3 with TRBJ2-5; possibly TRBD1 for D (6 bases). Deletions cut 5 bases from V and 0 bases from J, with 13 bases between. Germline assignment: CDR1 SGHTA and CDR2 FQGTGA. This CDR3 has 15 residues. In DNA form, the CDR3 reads TGTGCCAGCAGCCAAGGTAGGGACAACCAAGAGACCCAGTACTTC. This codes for CASSQGRDNQETQYF.

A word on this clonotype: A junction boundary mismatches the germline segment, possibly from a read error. CDR3 DNA sequence: TGTGCCAGCAGTCCCAGGACAGGGTGGGCCAACGTCCTGACTTTC. Its translation: CASSPRTGWANVLTF. The chain links TRBV10-3 to TRBJ2-6; 8 nucleotides agree with TRBD1. The CDR3 is made up of 15 amino acids. The germline CDR1 and CDR2 sequences are ENHRY and SYGVKD.

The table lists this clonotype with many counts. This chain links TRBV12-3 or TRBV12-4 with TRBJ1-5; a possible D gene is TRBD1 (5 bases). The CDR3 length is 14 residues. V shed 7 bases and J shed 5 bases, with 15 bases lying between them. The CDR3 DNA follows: TGTGCCAGCACTTTGGGACCCCAAGATCAGCCCCAGCATTTT. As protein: CASTLGPQDQPQHF.

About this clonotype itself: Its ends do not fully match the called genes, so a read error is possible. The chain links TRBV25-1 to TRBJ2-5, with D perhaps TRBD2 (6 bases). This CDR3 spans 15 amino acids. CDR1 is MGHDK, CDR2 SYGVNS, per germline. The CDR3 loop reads CASSEWGSGQEAQYF. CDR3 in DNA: TGTGCCAGCAGTGAATGGGGCAGCGGGCAAGAGGCCCAGTACTTC.

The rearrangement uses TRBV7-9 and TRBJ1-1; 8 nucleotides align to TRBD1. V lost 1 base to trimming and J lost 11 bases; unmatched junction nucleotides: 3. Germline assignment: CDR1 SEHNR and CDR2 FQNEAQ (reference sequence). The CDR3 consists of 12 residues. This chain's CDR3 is CASSLGTGWAFF. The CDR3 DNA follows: TGTGCCAGCAGCTTAGGGACAGGGTGGGCTTTCTTT.

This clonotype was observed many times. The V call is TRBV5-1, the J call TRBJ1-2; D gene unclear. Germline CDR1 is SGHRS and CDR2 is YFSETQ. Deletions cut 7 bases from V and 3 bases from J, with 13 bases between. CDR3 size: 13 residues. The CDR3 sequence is CASRQWVDYGYTF. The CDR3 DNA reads TGCGCCAGCCGGCAATGGGTCGACTATGGCTACACCTTC. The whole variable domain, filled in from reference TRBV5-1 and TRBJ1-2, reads KAGVTQTPRYLIKTRGQQVTLSCSPISGHRSVSWYQQTPGQGLQFLFEYFSETQRNKGNFPGRFSGRQFSNSRSEMNVSTLELGDSALYLCASRQWVDYGYTFGSGTRLTVV.

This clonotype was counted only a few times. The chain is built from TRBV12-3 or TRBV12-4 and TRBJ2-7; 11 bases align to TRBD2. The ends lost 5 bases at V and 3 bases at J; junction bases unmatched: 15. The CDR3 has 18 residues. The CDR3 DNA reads TGTGCCAGCAGTAACTCCCCCACTAGCGGGAGAGGTTTCTACGAGCAGTACTTC. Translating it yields CASSNSPTSGRGFYEQYF.

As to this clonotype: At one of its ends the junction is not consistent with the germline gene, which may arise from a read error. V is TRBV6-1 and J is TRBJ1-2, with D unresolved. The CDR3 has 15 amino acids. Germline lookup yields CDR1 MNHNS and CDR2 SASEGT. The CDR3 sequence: CASSEFGASNYDYTF. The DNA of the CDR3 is TGTGCCAGCAGTGAGTTTGGAGCTTCGAACTATGACTACACCTTC.

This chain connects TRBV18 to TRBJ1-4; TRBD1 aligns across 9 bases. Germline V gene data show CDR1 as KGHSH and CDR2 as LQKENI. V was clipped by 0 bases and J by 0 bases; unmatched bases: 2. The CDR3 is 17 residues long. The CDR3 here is CASSPPGQGSTNEKLFF. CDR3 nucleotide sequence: TGTGCCAGCTCACCACCGGGACAGGGCTCAACTAATGAAAAACTGTTTTTT.

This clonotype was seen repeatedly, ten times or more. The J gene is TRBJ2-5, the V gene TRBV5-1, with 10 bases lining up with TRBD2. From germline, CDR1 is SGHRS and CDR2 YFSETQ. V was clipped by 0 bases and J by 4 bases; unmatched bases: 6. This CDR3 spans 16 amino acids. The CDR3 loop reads CASSLELAGPGETQYF. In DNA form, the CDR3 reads TGCGCCAGCAGCTTGGAACTAGCGGGGCCTGGAGAGACCCAGTACTTC.

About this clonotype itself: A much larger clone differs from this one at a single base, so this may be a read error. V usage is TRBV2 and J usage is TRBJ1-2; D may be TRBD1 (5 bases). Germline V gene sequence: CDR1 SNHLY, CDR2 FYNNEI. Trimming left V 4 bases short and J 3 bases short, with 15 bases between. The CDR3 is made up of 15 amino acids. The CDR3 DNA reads TGTGCCAGCAGTGCCTACACCGAGGGACACTATGGCTACACCTTC. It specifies CASSAYTEGHYGYTF.

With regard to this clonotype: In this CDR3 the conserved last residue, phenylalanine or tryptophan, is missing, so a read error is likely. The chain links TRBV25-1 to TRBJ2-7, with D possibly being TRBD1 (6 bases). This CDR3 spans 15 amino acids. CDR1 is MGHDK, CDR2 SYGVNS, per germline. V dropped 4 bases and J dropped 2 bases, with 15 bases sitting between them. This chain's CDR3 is CASSAPGQTTYEQYS. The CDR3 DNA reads TGTGCCAGCAGTGCCCCGGGACAAACCACCTACGAGCAGTACTCC.

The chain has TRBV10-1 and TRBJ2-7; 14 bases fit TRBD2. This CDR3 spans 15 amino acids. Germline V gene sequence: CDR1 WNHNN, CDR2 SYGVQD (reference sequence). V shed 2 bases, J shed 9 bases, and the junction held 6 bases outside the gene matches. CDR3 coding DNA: TGCGCCAGCAGTGAGGCGGGACTAGCGGGAGTGGGGCAGTACTTC. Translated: CASSEAGLAGVGQYF.